What follows are 19 T cell receptor beta chains derived from one specimen sequenced in a study of T cell clonotyping in hematopoietic cell transplantation. Measured with immunoSEQ multiplex PCR; TCRdb has only the in-frame clones, and not every one. The table records around 5,900 clones, approximately 70% of them present only once. This sample comprised PBMCs, obtained 180 days after allogeneic stem cell transplant. The receptors shown here come from a male patient between 45 and 59 years old who had an allogeneic stem cell transplant from an unrelated donor, so the T cells may come from the graft donor. Some clones in this sample may be carry-over from other donors' samples.

The J gene is TRBJ2-5, the V gene TRBV4-2, with D possibly TRBD2 on 5 matching bases. Per the germline V gene, CDR1 is LGHNA and CDR2 is YNFKEQ. The V end lost 4 bases, the J end lost 1 base, and 19 bases lay between the germline ends. The CDR3 runs to 17 residues. The CDR3 reads CASSRLLGSGVQETQYF. DNA of the CDR3: TGTGCCAGCAGCCGACTATTAGGTAGTGGGGTCCAAGAGACCCAGTACTTC.

The rearrangement joins TRBV30 to TRBJ2-7; maybe TRBD2 (5 bases). The V gene lost 2 bases and the J gene lost 0 bases, with 17 bases spanning the gap. Germline V lookup: CDR1 GTSNPN, CDR2 SVGIG (reference sequence). The CDR3 has 16 residues. DNA of the CDR3: TGTGCCTGGAGTAACAAGCTTGGCGGGCGCTCCTACGAGCAGTACTTC. Its translation is CAWSNKLGGRSYEQYF.

This rearrangement joins TRBV7-8 to TRBJ2-7; unclear D gene. V was shortened by 2 bases and J by 5 bases, with 7 bases between the two germline ends. CDR1 and CDR2 (germline): SGHVS, FQNEAQ. This CDR3 contains 12 residues. CDR3 sequence reads: CASSLSFDEQYF. CDR3 DNA: TGTGCCAGCAGCTTATCCTTTGACGAGCAGTACTTC.

Only a few counts were recorded for this clone. The genes are TRBV6-1 and TRBJ1-2; D is perhaps TRBD1 (5 bases). Trimming pared 2 bases from V and 7 bases from J, leaving 20 bases between. Germline V gene sequence: CDR1 MNHNS, CDR2 SASEGT. The CDR3 length is 16 residues. The CDR3 region is CASSETLQASVFGYTF. The CDR3 nucleotides read TGTGCCAGCAGTGAAACTTTACAGGCCAGCGTTTTTGGCTACACCTTC.

The chain has TRBV27 and TRBJ2-7; unclear D gene. The CDR3 loop spans 11 amino acids. The V and J ends lost 6 bases and 7 bases respectively, with 10 bases between them. Germline V lookup: CDR1 MNHEY, CDR2 SMNVEV (reference sequence). CDR3 nucleotide sequence: TGTGCCAGCAGATTCCTGGGGGAGCAGTACTTC. This translates into CASRFLGEQYF.

The sample holds one count of this clone. The J gene is TRBJ2-7, the V gene TRBV2; D uncertain. Germline V gene lookup returns CDR1 SNHLY and CDR2 FYNNEI. The length of the CDR3 is 13 residues. The germline V and J ends were trimmed by 4 bases and 4 bases, with 11 bases remaining between them. CDR3 sequence reads: CASSVAQRYEQYF. In nucleotides, the CDR3 is TGTGCCAGCAGTGTAGCACAGAGATACGAGCAGTACTTC.

The gene calls are TRBV27 and TRBJ2-1; possible D gene TRBD1, 5 bases. V dropped 5 bases and J dropped 5 bases, with 13 bases sitting between them. This CDR3 has 14 residues. CDR1 and CDR2 (germline): MNHEY, SMNVEV (reference sequence). CDR3 region: CASSKLTGNNEQFF. In nucleotides, the CDR3 is TGTGCCAGCAGTAAGTTAACAGGTAACAATGAGCAGTTCTTC.

This rearrangement joins TRBV29-1 to TRBJ2-7; 13 bases line up with TRBD2. CDR3 length equals 13 residues. Per the germline V gene, CDR1 is SQVTM and CDR2 is ANQGSEA. Unmatched junction bases numbered 3, after V lost 4 bases and J lost 6 bases. CDR3 in amino acids: CSVVTSGRGEQYF. The CDR3 region has the DNA TGCAGCGTTGTTACTAGCGGGAGGGGCGAGCAGTACTTC.

The rearrangement joins TRBV28 to TRBJ1-5, with D tentatively TRBD1 (6 bases). In germline, CDR1 is MDHEN, CDR2 SYDVKM. Trimming removed 8 bases from V and 2 bases from J, with 13 bases in between. The CDR3 spans 14 residues. In DNA form, the CDR3 reads TGTGCCAGCGGGATTCAGGGGCGCAATCAGCCCCAGCATTTT. Its protein product is CASGIQGRNQPQHF. Using reference TRBV28 and TRBJ1-5 for the parts outside the CDR3, the full variable domain is DVKVTQSSRYLVKRTGEKVFLECVQDMDHENMFWYRQDPGLGLRLIYFSYDVKMKEKGDIPEGYSVSREKKERFSLILESASTNQTSMYLCASGIQGRNQPQHFGDGTRLSIL.

This chain links TRBV30 with TRBJ2-5; D possibly matches TRBD1 or TRBD2 (5 bases each). Germline V gene sequence: CDR1 GTSNPN, CDR2 SVGIG (reference sequence). The V end was cut by 0 bases, the J end by 11 bases, with 13 bases between. The CDR3 is 12 amino acids. CDR3 in amino acids: CAWSVGGTAQYF. The CDR3 DNA follows: TGTGCCTGGAGTGTAGGTGGGACGGCTCAGTACTTC.

This clone was picked up a small number of times. This chain connects TRBV10-3 to TRBJ2-3, with 10 bases lining up with TRBD1. The CDR3 is 17 amino acids. The trim removed 9 bases at V and 3 bases at J, leaving 15 bases unmatched. Germline lookup yields CDR1 ENHRY and CDR2 SYGVKD. The CDR3 reads CAIHEATRQGATDTQYF. The CDR3 nucleotides read TGTGCCATACATGAGGCCACAAGACAGGGGGCAACAGATACGCAGTATTTT.

This clone has only a few counts. This chain joins TRBV5-1 and TRBJ1-2, with TRBD1 as a possible D gene (6 bases). Trimming took off 0 bases at V and 12 bases at J, with 15 bases between the two ends. The CDR3 runs to 13 residues. Germline CDR1 is SGHRS and CDR2 is YFSETQ. The CDR3 nucleotides read TGCGCCAGCAGCTTGGATTCGGGGGCCGGCCACACCTTC. Amino acids: CASSLDSGAGHTF.

The chain combines TRBV10-3 with TRBJ2-3; TRBD2 aligns across 9 bases. CDR1 and CDR2 (germline): ENHRY, SYGVKD. The V segment lost 1 base and the J segment 11 bases; nucleotides outside the gene matches: 4. This CDR3 has 13 residues. CDR3 bases: TGTGCCATCAGTGAGTTACTAGCGGGTCAGCAGTATTTT. Residues: CAISELLAGQQYF.

This sequence joins TRBV30 and TRBJ1-1, with 10 bases fitting TRBD1. The J segment lost 7 bases and the V segment lost 4 bases, leaving 3 bases of the junction unmatched. The CDR3 runs to 12 residues. Germline V gene sequence: CDR1 GTSNPN, CDR2 SVGIG (reference sequence). CDR3 residues: CAWKGQGVEAFF. In DNA, the CDR3 is TGTGCCTGGAAAGGACAGGGGGTTGAAGCTTTCTTT.

This chain links TRBV30 with TRBJ1-1; 8 bases align to TRBD1. From germline, CDR1 is GTSNPN and CDR2 SVGIG (reference sequence). Trimming took 0 bases from V and 4 from J; bases not matched to a gene: 7. The CDR3 runs 15 residues. CDR3 sequence reads: CAWSVAGGYSTEAFF. The DNA for the CDR3 is TGTGCCTGGAGTGTAGCAGGGGGCTATAGCACTGAAGCTTTCTTT. Drawing the rest from reference TRBV30 and TRBJ1-1, the complete variable domain is SQTIHQWPATLVQPVGSPLSLECTVEGTSNPNLYWYRQAAGRGLQLLFYSVGIGQISSEVPQNLSASRPQDRQFILSSKKLLLSDSGFYLCAWSVAGGYSTEAFFGQGTRLTVV.

The J gene is TRBJ2-7, the V gene TRBV29-1; 7 nucleotides line up with TRBD1. Per germline, CDR1 SQVTM and CDR2 ANQGSEA. V shed 1 base, J shed 2 bases, and the junction held 2 bases outside the gene matches. This CDR3 spans 13 amino acids. CDR3 DNA sequence: TGCAGCGTTGAAGGACAGGGCGCCTACGAGCAGTACTTC. This encodes CSVEGQGAYEQYF.

The chain uses TRBV27 and TRBJ1-1; D may be TRBD1 (5 bases). V was cut by 5 bases and J by 5 bases, with 18 bases left in between. The CDR3 is 15 residues long. CDR1 and CDR2 (germline): MNHEY, SMNVEV (reference sequence). The CDR3 nucleotides are TGTGCCAGCAGTCTACAACTTGGGGGTAGTACTGAAGCTTTCTTT. This codes for CASSLQLGGSTEAFF.

The chain has TRBV19 and TRBJ1-1; TRBD1 aligns across 7 bases. Trimming removed 6 bases from V and 0 bases from J; junction bases left unmatched: 1. The germline V gene has CDR1 LNHDA and CDR2 SQIVND (reference sequence). The CDR3 extends over 13 amino acids. This CDR3 is CASRTGLNTEAFF. CDR3 in DNA: TGTGCCAGTAGGACAGGGCTGAACACTGAAGCTTTCTTT.

The gene calls are TRBV29-1 and TRBJ1-4, with TRBD1 identical over 7 bases. From germline, CDR1 is SQVTM and CDR2 ANQGSEA. Trimming at V came to 6 bases and at J to 4 bases, leaving 8 bases not matched to a gene. The CDR3 loop spans 14 amino acids. CDR3: CSVRGAADNEKLFF. The CDR3 bases are TGCAGCGTCAGGGGGGCGGCCGATAATGAAAAACTGTTTTTT. The full variable domain, in which reference TRBV29-1 and TRBJ1-4 provide the parts outside the CDR3, is SAVISQKPSRDICQRGTSLTIQCQVDSQVTMMFWYRQQPGQSLTLIATANQGSEATYESGFVIDKFPISRPNLTFSTLTVSNMSPEDSSIYLCSVRGAADNEKLFFGSGTQLSVL.